Sequencing of this TCR beta chain was carried out in a study of CD8 T cells in Susac syndrome. Across the study: Each patient with Susac syndrome, at the time of blood draw, was therapy-naive, on corticosteroids, or on intravenous immunoglobulin alone.

Only one count was recorded for this clonotype. Reverse transcription used about 0.45 to 1 ug RNA and random hexamers. An immunoSEQ multiplex PCR generated amplified TCR beta CDR3 products spanning 54 Vbeta and 13 Jbeta. A single record per CDR3 protein comes from TCRdb applying MiXCR to the immunoSEQ multiplex PCR reads. Seen here are some 160,000 distinct CDR3 sequences, approximately 96% observed once, and the top ten hold 0.065% to 0.095%. Germline V gene lookup returns CDR1 SGDLS and CDR2 YYNGEE. With 3 bases clipped from V and 4 bases from J, the junction kept 6 bases outside the gene matches. CDR3 length: 15 amino acids.

Sequencing input: CD4+ T cells from PBMCs. The TCR comes from a human donor with Susac syndrome. This chain links TRBV9 with TRBJ1-4; 7 bases are a match to TRBD1. The CDR3 loop is CASSGSGQLNEKLFF. In DNA form, the CDR3 reads TGTGCCAGCAGCGGATCGGGACAGCTTAATGAAAAACTGTTTTTT.